The next 24 T cell receptor beta chains were all read from a single sample in a study of T cell repertoires in cytomegalovirus infection. TCRdb re-called the reads through MiXCR, storing one row per CDR3 protein. The repertoire holds some 600,000 distinct CDR3 sequences, with more than 20% as singletons. Sequencing input: CD8+ T cells from PBMCs. These receptor sequences come from a human donor in good health (CMV status not recorded). Some clones in this sample may be carry-over from other donors' samples.

Only a few counts were recorded for this clonotype. The chain carries TRBV7-9 and TRBJ1-5; D unclear. Germline V gene data show CDR1 as SEHNR and CDR2 as FQNEAQ (reference sequence). This CDR3 spans 12 amino acids. Between the trimmed V and J ends, which lost 8 bases and 0 bases, there was a span of 5 bases. This chain's CDR3 is CASGRSNQPQHF. The CDR3 DNA is TGTGCCAGCGGTCGTAGCAATCAGCCCCAGCATTTT.

The chain links TRBV13 to TRBJ2-7; no clear D gene. Trimming removed 2 bases at V and 6 bases at J, with 8 bases between. Germline loops: CDR1 PRHDT, CDR2 FYEKMQ (reference sequence). The CDR3 contains 12 residues. The CDR3: CASSLKGSEQYV. CDR3 DNA sequence: TGTGCCAGCAGCTTAAAGGGTAGCGAGCAGTACGTC.

This clonotype has at least ten counts. The chain carries TRBV28 and TRBJ2-1, with TRBD2 identical over 9 bases. The germline gives CDR1 MDHEN, CDR2 SYDVKM. The CDR3 is 16 residues long. J gave up 8 bases and V 1 base, and 9 bases lay outside the gene matches. CDR3 residues: CASSLSAGGFWDEQFF. CDR3 nucleotides: TGTGCCAGCAGTTTATCAGCGGGGGGCTTCTGGGATGAGCAGTTCTTC.

This clonotype showed up just a few times. V and J are TRBV28 and TRBJ2-3; a possible D gene is TRBD1 (5 bases). Trimming left V 2 bases short and J 2 bases short, with 11 bases between. The CDR3 totals 15 residues. Per the germline V gene, CDR1 is MDHEN and CDR2 is SYDVKM. The CDR3 is CASSLRRQITDTQYF. Here the CDR3 DNA reads TGTGCCAGCAGTTTAAGGAGACAGATCACAGATACGCAGTATTTT.

This clonotype has a handful of counts. This chain links TRBV7-9 with TRBJ2-1; no clear D gene. This CDR3 has 13 residues. The V end was cut by 2 bases, the J end by 7 bases, with 9 bases between. Germline assignment: CDR1 SEHNR and CDR2 FQNEAQ (reference sequence). CDR3 sequence reads: CASSLFPDNEQFF. In DNA, the CDR3 is TGTGCCAGCAGCTTATTTCCCGATAATGAGCAGTTCTTC.

This clonotype was recorded many times. This sequence joins TRBV11-3 and TRBJ2-6; D is unresolved. The CDR3 totals 15 residues. Germline V gene sequence: CDR1 SGHNT, CDR2 YENEEA. The germline V and J ends were trimmed by 3 bases and 0 bases, with 6 bases remaining between them. CDR3 amino acids: CASSFGDSGANVLTF. In DNA form, the CDR3 reads TGTGCCAGCAGCTTTGGGGACTCTGGGGCCAACGTCCTGACTTTC.

V is TRBV20-1 and J is TRBJ1-2, with a possible D match to TRBD1 (5 bases). The V end lost 5 bases, the J end lost 3 bases, and 13 bases lay between the germline ends. Germline CDR1 is DFQATT and CDR2 is SNEGSKA (reference sequence). This CDR3 has 13 amino acids. The CDR3 is CSADDRNDYGYTF. The CDR3 DNA reads as TGCAGTGCTGATGACAGAAACGACTATGGCTACACCTTC.

This clonotype was counted many times. This chain joins TRBV19 and TRBJ1-3; D remains unclear. Looked up from germline, CDR1 is LNHDA and CDR2 is SQIVND (reference sequence). V shed 4 bases and J shed 0 bases, with 4 bases lying between them. The CDR3 is made up of 13 amino acids. Here the CDR3 reads CASSTFSGNTIYF. CDR3 DNA: TGTGCCAGTAGTACCTTCTCTGGAAACACCATATATTTT.

This clonotype was picked up a small number of times. The rearrangement joins TRBV27 to TRBJ2-2; D might be TRBD2 (7 bases). CDR3 length equals 15 residues. The V gene lost 3 bases and the J gene lost 4 bases, with 12 bases spanning the gap. Germline values: CDR1 MNHEY, CDR2 SMNVEV (reference sequence). The CDR3 DNA is TGTGCCAGCAGTTTGGGAGGGGGGGCCACCGGGGAGCTGTTTTTT. Amino acids: CASSLGGGATGELFF.

This clonotype was observed a handful of times. The chain carries TRBV7-9 and TRBJ2-7; D gene unclear. CDR3 length equals 15 residues. Germline CDR1 and CDR2: SEHNR and FQNEAQ (reference sequence). The V end lost 4 bases, the J end lost 3 bases, and 16 bases lay between the germline ends. Written as DNA, the CDR3 is TGTGCCAGCAGCTCAGGCCACGCCAGACTCTACGAGCAGTACTTC. It yields the protein CASSSGHARLYEQYF.

This clonotype was found many times. The chain is built from TRBV7-8 and TRBJ2-7; possible D gene TRBD1, 5 bases. The CDR3 is made up of 14 amino acids. Germline V lookup: CDR1 SGHVS, CDR2 FQNEAQ. V gave up 1 base and J gave up 5 bases, with 12 bases separating them. The CDR3 is CASSLVMGRDEQYF. CDR3 nucleotides: TGTGCCAGCAGCTTAGTTATGGGGCGCGACGAGCAGTACTTC.

This clonotype came up a few times. This chain links TRBV2 with TRBJ2-1; 7 positions match TRBD1. CDR1 SNHLY and CDR2 FYNNEI come from the germline V gene. CDR3 length equals 16 residues. Trimming removed 5 bases from V and 9 bases from J; junction bases left unmatched: 16. In DNA form, the CDR3 reads TGTGCCAGCAGTTCGCGCGACAGGGATCAACTGGGTGAGCAGTTCTTC. Translating it yields CASSSRDRDQLGEQFF.

The genes are TRBV29-1 and TRBJ2-2, with D tentatively TRBD1 (6 bases). Germline V CDR1 and CDR2: SQVTM, ANQGSEA. CDR3 length: 14 residues. V gave up 4 bases and J gave up 4 bases, with 13 bases separating them. In DNA form, the CDR3 reads TGCAGCGTTGTTTGGGACACAAGCACCGGGGAGCTGTTTTTT. This codes for CSVVWDTSTGELFF.

This chain uses TRBV14 with TRBJ2-2; D is unresolved. The CDR3 spans 15 residues. Trimming took off 1 base at V and 4 bases at J, with 10 bases between the two ends. Germline V gene sequence: CDR1 SGHDN, CDR2 FVKESK. CDR3 DNA: TGTGCCAGCAGCCAAGCGCCGCCTACCACCGGGGAGCTGTTTTTT. Translated, it gives CASSQAPPTTGELFF. The whole variable domain, remainder taken from reference TRBV14 and TRBJ2-2, is EAGVTQFPSHSVIEKGQTVTLRCDPISGHDNLYWYRRVMGKEIKFLLHFVKESKQDESGMPNNRFLAERTGGTYSTLKVQPAELEDSGVYFCASSQAPPTTGELFFGEGSRLTVL.

On this clonotype: One junction end disagrees with the germline gene, perhaps due to a read error. The chain joins TRBV5-6 to TRBJ2-1; 9 bases align to TRBD1. Germline V lookup: CDR1 SGHDT, CDR2 YYEEEE. CDR3 length: 15 amino acids. The CDR3 loop reads CVSSLGQGLYNEQFF. CDR3 nucleotides: TGTGTCAGCAGCTTGGGACAGGGCCTTTACAATGAGCAGTTCTTC.

The chain joins TRBV2 to TRBJ2-5; D possibly uses TRBD1 or TRBD2 (5 bases each). CDR1 is SNHLY and CDR2 is FYNNEI in the germline V gene. The germline V and J ends were trimmed by 1 base and 5 bases, with 14 bases remaining between them. This CDR3 contains 15 residues. The CDR3 reads CASSEDEGSGETQYF. DNA for the CDR3: TGTGCCAGCAGTGAAGATGAGGGGTCGGGCGAGACCCAGTACTTC.

Only a few counts were recorded for this clonotype. The genes are TRBV27 and TRBJ1-5; the match to TRBD1 covers 11 bases. Losses at the gene ends were 6 bases for V and 6 bases for J; bases not matched to a gene: 10. The length of the CDR3 is 16 residues. CDR1 and CDR2 from the germline V gene are MNHEY and SMNVEV (reference sequence). CDR3 coding DNA: TGTGCCAGCAGCAAGCTAGGACAGGGGGCTATTCAGCCCCAGCATTTT. Its translation: CASSKLGQGAIQPQHF.

This clonotype was observed a handful of times. The V and J genes are TRBV7-9 and TRBJ2-2; D possibly corresponds to TRBD1 (8 bases). Germline V gives CDR1 SEHNR, CDR2 FQNEAQ (reference sequence). There are 15 residues in the CDR3. Trimming shortened V by 4 bases and J by 4 bases, and 13 bases separated the two germline ends. CDR3 DNA sequence: TGTGCCAGCAGCTCCTACAGGGGGGGCACCGGGGAGCTGTTTTTT. Amino acid sequence: CASSSYRGGTGELFF.

The rearrangement links TRBV6-2 or TRBV6-3 to TRBJ2-1, with 8 bases aligning to TRBD1. CDR3 size: 14 residues. The V gene end was trimmed by 7 bases and the J gene end by 3 bases; junction bases not matched to a gene: 5. Germline CDR1 and CDR2: MNHEY and SVGEGT. CDR3 in DNA: TGTGCCAGCACCGGGGGACAGGTCTACAATGAGCAGTTCTTC. Translating it yields CASTGGQVYNEQFF.

The rearrangement joins TRBV19 to TRBJ2-1; tentative D call: TRBD2 (7 bases). V was shortened by 7 bases and J by 3 bases, with 19 bases between the two germline ends. This CDR3 has 16 amino acids. Germline V gene sequence: CDR1 LNHDA, CDR2 SQIVND (reference sequence). CDR3 coding DNA: TGTGCCAGTACACTAGTGGGGGGGCCACTCTACAATGAGCAGTTCTTC. This encodes CASTLVGGPLYNEQFF.

This clonotype has just a few counts. The chain couples TRBV19 to TRBJ2-2; D might be TRBD1 (7 bases). The V gene lost 10 bases and the J gene lost 2 bases, with 23 bases spanning the gap. Germline V CDR1 and CDR2: LNHDA, SQIVND (reference sequence). CDR3 length: 17 residues. The CDR3 coding sequence is TGTGCCACCCCAAAAGCAGGAGGGGGCGGAAACACCGGGGAGCTGTTTTTT. This translates into CATPKAGGGGNTGELFF. Together with reference TRBV19 and TRBJ2-2, the CDR3 gives the full variable domain: DGGITQSPKYLFRKEGQNVTLSCEQNLNHDAMYWYRQDPGQGLRLIYYSQIVNDFQKGDIAEGYSVSREKKESFPLTVTSAQKNPTAFYLCATPKAGGGGNTGELFFGEGSRLTVL.

This clonotype was observed a handful of times. The chain is built from TRBV12-3 or TRBV12-4 and TRBJ2-1; TRBD2 agrees at 9 bases. V was clipped by 6 bases and J by 2 bases; unmatched bases: 8. CDR3 size: 16 residues. The CDR3 DNA reads as TGTGCCAGCAGCTTATCGCGGGGGGGCACCTACAATGAGCAGTTCTTC. The encoded protein is CASSLSRGGTYNEQFF.

This clonotype was recorded at least ten times. V is TRBV6-2 or TRBV6-3 and J is TRBJ2-5; D is possibly TRBD1 or TRBD2 (5 bases each). The CDR3 sequence is 15 residues long. Per germline, CDR1 MNHEY and CDR2 SVGEGT. Trimming removed 3 bases from V and 1 base from J, with 12 bases in between. The CDR3 loop is CASSYLAGAQETQYF. The CDR3, as DNA: TGTGCCAGCAGTTATCTCGCCGGGGCCCAAGAGACCCAGTACTTC.

In this sample, this clonotype turned up a few times. The chain combines TRBV12-3 or TRBV12-4 with TRBJ2-7; D gene unclear. The CDR3 extends over 14 amino acids. V was clipped by 1 base and J by 7 bases, with 14 bases between them. Here the CDR3 reads CASSLGVEWREQYF. The CDR3 DNA sequence: TGTGCCAGCAGTTTAGGTGTTGAGTGGCGGGAGCAGTACTTC.